Listed here is a single TCR beta chain. What it binds is not known. These data come from a study of T-cell memory formation after mild COVID-19. General study results and limits: Mostly located in CM and EM were contracting CD4+ clones, with contracting CD8+ clones located in EMRA. Second-wave clones peaking on day 37 lacked confirmed SARS-CoV-2 specificity.

TCRdb ran MiXCR on the 5' RACE reads and lists one entry per CDR3 protein. The profile shows approximately 300,000 distinct CDR3 sequences, about 16% of them singletons. The TCR originated in a man younger than 35 who had mild COVID-19 (a few samples of this study predate the infection). Cell type and time point are not known. Material for sequencing was PBMCs or a T cell subset sorted from them (not recorded which).

CDR3 DNA: TGTGCCAGCAGTTTAAGTGTGCGGAGGTACAATGAGCAGTTCTTC. As protein: CASSLSVRRYNEQFF. The gene calls are TRBV27 and TRBJ2-1; maybe TRBD2 (5 bases). This CDR3 region has 15 residues. Germline V lookup: CDR1 MNHEY, CDR2 SMNVEV (reference sequence). V was clipped by 2 bases and J by 4 bases, with 12 bases between them.